This T cell receptor (beta chain) was recorded in a study of blood T cell repertoires in COVID-19 (dated by TCRdb to 2020 to 2022). Describing the broader study: The collaborator samples originated in the United States, Italy and Spain and spanned the acute and convalescent phases of COVID-19. The material from the prospective study consisted of cDNA or gDNA derived from T cells, B-cell-depleted T cells, or PBMCs. Subjects who had been exposed to COVID-19, were actively infected with it, or had recovered from it provided the deeply sampled blood TCRbeta repertoires that made up the dataset. The repertoires were released in a freely available public database meant as a resource for research on the immune response to SARS-CoV-2. Samples came from the ongoing ImmuneRACE study (first 160 participants) plus 1,254 subjects from 6 global collaborators. Nearly every sample came with metadata listing a de-identified subject ID, COVID-19 status, age in years and sex. Where HLA class I and class II types were available, the types were taken from metadata supplied by the sample provider, not from assay-based typing. The paper as a whole reports these results and caveats: Clinical and demographic metadata were provided uncurated, with the amount varying by source and participant.

TCRbeta CDR3 regions were amplified from genomic DNA using the immunoSEQ Assay, a bias-controlled multiplex PCR. Processing in the source paper ran as follows. The number of nucleated cells in each sample was estimated from the amplification of reference gene primers within the assay. To quantify the absolute abundance of each unique TCRbeta CDR3 rearrangement, sequence reads were collapsed and filtered. For each sample, productive Simpson clonality was calculated by taking the square root of Simpson's diversity index across productive rearrangements. TCRdb holds this immuneACCESS table with in-frame rearrangements only. Some clones are missing; in checked studies, unresolved V genes explain under half, and the rest has no known cause. V and J calls and clone size are given by that table; D and trimming were obtained from the DNA. This sample holds about 250,000 clones; roughly 86% were observed only once. The ten largest clones represent approximately 2.4% of the sample.

The CDR3 numbers 13 residues from cysteine through phenylalanine. The CDR3 DNA has 39 bases and is translated from base 1. Between the V and J ends, shortened by 3 bases and 6 bases respectively, the junction contains 11 bases. CDR1 and CDR2, looked up from the germline V gene, are SGHVS and FQNEAQ. Enrolling through a virtual design, the prospective study's participants ranged in age from roughly 18 to 89 years and lived across some 23 United States geographic areas. In the prospective study, cohorts were assigned on the basis of participant-reported clinical history obtained from a screening survey and a study questionnaire. In the prospective study, whole blood, serum and a nasopharyngeal or oropharyngeal swab were collected from each participant by mobile phlebotomists. Prospective study participants could optionally give additional blood draws and questionnaires over an approximately two-month period. Before DNA extraction, blood samples from the prospective study were shipped at room temperature or frozen.

With regard to this clone: Its antigen target is currently unknown. It has no much larger one-base neighbor in the sample; base qualities were not kept.

The receptor's source is a woman aged 30 to 39 with acute COVID-19. This sequence uses TRBV7-8 and TRBJ1-1, with the D gene not clear enough to name. Material for sequencing was PBMCs or T cells enriched from blood (not recorded which). At the DNA level, the sequence is TGTGCCAGCAGCTTCGAGGGTACCCCTGAAGCTTTCTTT. It translates as CASSFEGTPEAFF. With the portions outside the CDR3 filled from the reference TRBV7-8 and TRBJ1-1 genes, the complete variable region becomes GAGVSQSPRYKVAKRGQDVALRCDPISGHVSLFWYQQALGQGPEFLTYFQNEAQLDKSGLPSDRFFAERPEGSVSTLKIQRTQQEDSAVYLCASSFEGTPEAFFGQGTRLTVV.